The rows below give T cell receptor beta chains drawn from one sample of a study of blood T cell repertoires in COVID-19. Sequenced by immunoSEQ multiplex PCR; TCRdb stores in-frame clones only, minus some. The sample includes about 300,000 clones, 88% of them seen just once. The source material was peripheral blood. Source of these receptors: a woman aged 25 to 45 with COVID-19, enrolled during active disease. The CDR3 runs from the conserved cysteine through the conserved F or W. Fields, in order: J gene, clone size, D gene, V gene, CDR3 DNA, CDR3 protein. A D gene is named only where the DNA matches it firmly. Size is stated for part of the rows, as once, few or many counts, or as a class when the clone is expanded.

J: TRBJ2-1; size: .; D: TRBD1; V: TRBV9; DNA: TGTGCCAGCAGCGTAGGTACAGGGGGTTTAAATGAGCAGTTCTTC; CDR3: CASSVGTGGLNEQFF
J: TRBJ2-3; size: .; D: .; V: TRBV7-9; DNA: TGTGCCAGCAGCTCTACAGTCGTAGATACGCAGTATTTT; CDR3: CASSSTVVDTQYF
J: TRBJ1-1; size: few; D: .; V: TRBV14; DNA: TGTGCCAGCAGCCAAGACGTATCGGGGACTGAAGCTTTCTTT; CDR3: CASSQDVSGTEAFF
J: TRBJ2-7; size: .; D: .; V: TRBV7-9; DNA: TGTGCCAGCAGTTCATCAGGGGTCGAAGAGCAGTACTTC; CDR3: CASSSSGVEEQYF
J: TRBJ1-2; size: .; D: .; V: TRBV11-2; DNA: TGTGCCAGCAGCTCCGGGTCCAACTATGGCTACACCTTC; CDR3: CASSSGSNYGYTF
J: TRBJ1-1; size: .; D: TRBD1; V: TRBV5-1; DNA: TGCGCCAGCAGCTGGGGGGACAGATCGAACACTGAAGCTTTCTTT; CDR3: CASSWGDRSNTEAFF
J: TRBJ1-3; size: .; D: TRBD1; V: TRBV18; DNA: TGTGCCAGCTCACCAGGACAGGGGCCTGGAAACACCATATATTTT; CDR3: CASSPGQGPGNTIYF
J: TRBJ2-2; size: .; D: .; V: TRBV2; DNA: TGTGCCACGCGACAGAAGGGGATTTCGGAGCTGTTTTTT; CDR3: CATRQKGISELFF
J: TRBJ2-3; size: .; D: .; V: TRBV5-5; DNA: TGTGCCAGCTTCCAGGGACAAGATACGCAGTATTTT; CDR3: CASFQGQDTQYF
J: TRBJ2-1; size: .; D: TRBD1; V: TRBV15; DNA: TGTGCCACCAGCCGTACGCCCGGGACAGGGGGCTACAATGAGCAGTTCTTC; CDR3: CATSRTPGTGGYNEQFF
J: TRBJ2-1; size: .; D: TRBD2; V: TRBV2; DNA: TGTGCCAGCATGGGTTTAGCGGGAACCACCTACAATGAGCAGTTCTTC; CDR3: CASMGLAGTTYNEQFF
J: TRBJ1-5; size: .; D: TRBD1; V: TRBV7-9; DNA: TGTGCCAGCAGCCTGCCGGGACAGGGGCCGCCCCAGCATTTT; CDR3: CASSLPGQGPPQHF
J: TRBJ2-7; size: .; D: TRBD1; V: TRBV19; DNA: TGTGCCAGTAGTATAAGGACAGGTGGGCACGAGCAGTACTTC; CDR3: CASSIRTGGHEQYF
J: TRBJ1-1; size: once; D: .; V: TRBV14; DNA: TGTGCCAGCAGCCAAACAGGATCTTACACTGAAGCTTTCTTT; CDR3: CASSQTGSYTEAFF
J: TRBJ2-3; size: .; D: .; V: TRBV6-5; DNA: TGTGCCAGCAGTTACGTGGGGGCAGACACAGATACGCAGTATTTT; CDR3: CASSYVGADTDTQYF
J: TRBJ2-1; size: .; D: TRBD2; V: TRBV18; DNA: TGTGCCAGCTCACCGAACGGCGGGGGTTATGAGCAGTTCTTC; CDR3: CASSPNGGGYEQFF
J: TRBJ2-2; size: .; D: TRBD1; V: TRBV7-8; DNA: TGTGCCAGCAGCTCAATACTGGGACAGGAGGCCGGGGAGCTGTTTTTT; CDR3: CASSSILGQEAGELFF
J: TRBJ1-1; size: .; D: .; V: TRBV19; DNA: TGTGCCAGTAGTCGACGGGACGGGCGGGGCACTGAAGCTTTCTTT; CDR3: CASSRRDGRGTEAFF
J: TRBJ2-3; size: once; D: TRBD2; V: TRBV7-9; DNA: TGTGCCAGCAGCTTAGGCCTGCGGGGGGTGTCAGATACGCAGTATTTT; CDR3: CASSLGLRGVSDTQYF
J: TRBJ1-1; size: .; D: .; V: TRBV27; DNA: TGTGCCAGCAGTTCGACAGTCATGAACACTGAAGCTTTCTTT; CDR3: CASSSTVMNTEAFF
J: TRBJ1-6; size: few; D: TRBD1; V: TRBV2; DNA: TGTGCCAGCAGCTACAGGGGTCAATATAATTCACCCCTCCACTTT; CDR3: CASSYRGQYNSPLHF
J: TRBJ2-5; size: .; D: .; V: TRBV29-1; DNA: TGCAGCGTTCCCTCCCGCCCCGGGGGGCCGGAGACCCAGTACTTC; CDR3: CSVPSRPGGPETQYF
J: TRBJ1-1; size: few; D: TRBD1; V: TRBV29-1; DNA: TGCAGCGTCGGACTACAGGGGGCCTCTGAAGCTTTCTTT; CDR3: CSVGLQGASEAFF
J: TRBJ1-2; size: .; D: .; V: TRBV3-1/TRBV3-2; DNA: TGTGCCAGCAGCTTATCTGGGAGGGTCTATGGCTACACCTTC; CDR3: CASSLSGRVYGYTF
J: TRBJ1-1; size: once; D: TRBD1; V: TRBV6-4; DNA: TGTGCCAGCAGGATACAGGGGGGAGGCACTGAAGCTTTCTTT; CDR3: CASRIQGGGTEAFF
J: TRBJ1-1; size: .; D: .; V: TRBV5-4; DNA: TGTGCCAGCAGCCGAGGCAGGGCGAGAGGCACTGAAGCTTTCTTT; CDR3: CASSRGRARGTEAFF
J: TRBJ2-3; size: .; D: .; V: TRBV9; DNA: TGTGCCAGCAGCGTAGTTGGCAACACAGATACGCAGTATTTT; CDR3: CASSVVGNTDTQYF
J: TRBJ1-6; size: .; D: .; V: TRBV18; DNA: TGTGCCAGCTCACCAGTCTCGACAGGTGATGGGGCCCTCCACTTT; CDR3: CASSPVSTGDGALHF
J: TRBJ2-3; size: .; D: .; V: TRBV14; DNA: TGTGCCAGCAGCCAAGGCGTCATCTCTAGCACAGATACGCAGTATTTT; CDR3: CASSQGVISSTDTQYF
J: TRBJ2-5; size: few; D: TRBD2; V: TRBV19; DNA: TGTGCCAGTAGTAGGACTAGCGGGGGGTATGAGACCCAGTACTTC; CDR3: CASSRTSGGYETQYF
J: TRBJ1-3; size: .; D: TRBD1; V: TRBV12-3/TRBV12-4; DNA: TGTGCCAGCAGTACAGGGGTAGGAAACACCATATATTTT; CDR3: CASSTGVGNTIYF
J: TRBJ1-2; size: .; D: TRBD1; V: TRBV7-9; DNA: TGTGCCAGCAGCTTAAACAGGGGGTCCGTTAACTATGGCTACACCTTC; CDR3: CASSLNRGSVNYGYTF
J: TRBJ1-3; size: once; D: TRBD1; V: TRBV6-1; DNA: TGTGCCAGCGGCCGACAGGGGGCCCAAGGAAACACCATATATTTT; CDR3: CASGRQGAQGNTIYF
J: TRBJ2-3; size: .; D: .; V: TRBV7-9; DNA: TGTGCCAGCAGCTCGTCTGACAGTACTACTAGCACAGATACGCAGTATTTT; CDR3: CASSSSDSTTSTDTQYF
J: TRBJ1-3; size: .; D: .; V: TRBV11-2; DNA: TGTGCCAGCAGCCTATCGACAGGTCACATATATTTT; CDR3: CASSLSTGHIYF
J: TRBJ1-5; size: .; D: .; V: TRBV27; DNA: TGTGCCAGCGGGGGGGCAAGCAATCAGCCCCAGCATTTT; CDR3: CASGGASNQPQHF
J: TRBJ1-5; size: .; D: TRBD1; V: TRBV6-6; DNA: TGTGCCAGCAGTTACCGGGACAGGGAACAGCCCCAGCATTTT; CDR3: CASSYRDREQPQHF
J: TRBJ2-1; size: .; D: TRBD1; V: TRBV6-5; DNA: TGTGCCAGCAGTTACGGGACAGGGAGTAATGAGCAGTTCTTC; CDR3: CASSYGTGSNEQFF
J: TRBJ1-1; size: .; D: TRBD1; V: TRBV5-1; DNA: TGCGCCAGCAGCCGCGGGACAGGAGAAGCTTTCTTT; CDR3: CASSRGTGEAFF
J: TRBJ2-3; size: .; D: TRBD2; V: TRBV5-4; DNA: TGTGCCAGCAGCCCAGCGGGGGGCGAGATAGATACGCAGTATTTT; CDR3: CASSPAGGEIDTQYF
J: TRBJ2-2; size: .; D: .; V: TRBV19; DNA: TGTGCCAGCACAACAGGGTACACCGGGGAGCTGTTTTTT; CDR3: CASTTGYTGELFF
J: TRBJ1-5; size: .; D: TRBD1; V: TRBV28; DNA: TGTGCCAGCAGCACCCGGGACAGGGGGACTCAGCCCCAGCATTTT; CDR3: CASSTRDRGTQPQHF
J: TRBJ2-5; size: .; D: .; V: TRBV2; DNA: TGTGCCAGCAGCCGGGTAGCCGAGACCCAGTACTTC; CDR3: CASSRVAETQYF
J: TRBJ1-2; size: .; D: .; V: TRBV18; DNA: TGTGCCAGCTCATCCGACAGGACGGGCTACACCTTC; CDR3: CASSSDRTGYTF
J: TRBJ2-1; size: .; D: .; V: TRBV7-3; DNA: TGTGCCAGCAGCATTACTGGGGGCCCCTACAATGAGCAGTTCTTC; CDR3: CASSITGGPYNEQFF